This is a list of T cell receptor beta chains from one sample in a study of blood T cells in healthy people across ages. One entry per CDR3 protein results from TCRdb running MiXCR on the 5' RACE reads. The table records hundreds of thousands of distinct CDR3 sequences, 30% to 45% of them present only once. What was sequenced was blood. All receptors come from a man in his late teens or twenties in good health. Each CDR3 is given with its conserved first and last residue. The order of the fields is D gene, V gene, clone size, J gene, CDR3 protein, CDR3 DNA. A D gene is named only where the DNA matches it firmly. The size field is filled for only some rows; it gives once, few, many or a size class.

NA	TRBV5-1	NA	TRBJ2-2	CASSLDQSTGELFF	TGCGCCAGCAGCTTGGATCAGAGCACCGGGGAGCTGTTTTTT
NA	TRBV5-1	few	TRBJ2-1	CASSTRPSAGGTDNEQFF	TGCGCCAGCAGCACGAGACCTTCAGCCGGGGGTACCGACAATGAGCAGTTCTTC
NA	TRBV7-2	NA	TRBJ2-3	CASSVAGAARAQYF	TGTGCCAGCAGCGTAGCCGGGGCGGCGCGCGCGCAGTATTTT
TRBD1	TRBV7-2	NA	TRBJ2-5	CTSSSETGLETQYF	TGTACCAGCAGCTCAGAGACAGGGTTAGAGACCCAGTACTTC
NA	TRBV20-1	few	TRBJ2-5	CSARDKGAWETQYF	TGCAGTGCTAGAGACAAGGGAGCTTGGGAGACCCAGTACTTC
TRBD2	TRBV18	NA	TRBJ2-5	CASSSRGRDGNEQYF	TGTGCCAGCTCATCCCGGGGGAGGGACGGCAATGAGCAGTACTTC
NA	TRBV2	few	TRBJ1-1	CASGDFGQTTEAFF	TGTGCCAGCGGCGACTTTGGACAGACCACTGAAGCTTTCTTT
TRBD1	TRBV6-6	many	TRBJ1-2	CASSYSRTGNNYGYTF	TGTGCCAGCAGTTACTCTAGGACAGGGAACAACTATGGCTACACCTTC
TRBD2	TRBV14	many	TRBJ2-1	CASSPGLAGPSYNEQFF	TGTGCCAGCAGCCCCGGACTAGCGGGGCCCTCCTACAATGAGCAGTTCTTC
NA	TRBV6-5	few	TRBJ2-1	CASTPSTELYNEQFF	TGTGCCAGCACCCCGTCGACAGAGCTCTACAATGAGCAGTTCTTC
TRBD1	TRBV4-3	NA	TRBJ1-2	CASSPSRTGTVGYTF	TGCGCCAGCAGCCCAAGTCGGACAGGGACGGTTGGCTACACCTTC
NA	TRBV27	NA	TRBJ2-7	CASTTGSSYNEQYF	TGTGCCAGCACCACAGGGAGCTCCTACAATGAGCAGTACTTC
NA	TRBV6-6	NA	TRBJ2-2	CASANTLKNTGELFF	TGTGCCAGCGCCAACACCCTCAAGAACACCGGGGAGCTGTTTTTT
TRBD1	TRBV5-4	NA	TRBJ1-1	CASSMGTGRTEAFF	TGTGCCAGCAGCATGGGGACAGGGCGCACTGAAGCTTTCTTT
NA	TRBV4-3	NA	TRBJ1-3	CASSQERGGRPGNTIYF	TGCGCCAGCAGCCAAGAACGGGGGGGTCGTCCTGGAAACACCATATATTTT
TRBD1	TRBV20-1	NA	TRBJ2-1	CSAARDSQETQFF	TGCAGTGCTGCCAGGGACAGCCAAGAGACCCAGTTCTTC
NA	TRBV7-2	few	TRBJ1-4	CASSFEGQSNEKLFF	TGTGCCAGCAGTTTCGAAGGCCAGAGTAATGAAAAACTGTTTTTT
NA	TRBV5-1	few	TRBJ2-5	CASSFGSYRALNQETQYF	TGCGCCAGCAGCTTCGGTTCTTACAGGGCCCTAAATCAAGAGACCCAGTACTTC
TRBD2	TRBV6-5	NA	TRBJ2-1	CAGSYSWRGIVRGNEQFF	TGTGCCGGCAGTTACTCGTGGCGGGGGATAGTCCGCGGCAATGAGCAGTTCTTC
NA	TRBV6-2/TRBV6-3	NA	TRBJ2-2	CASSYPTGADTGELFF	TGTGCCAGCAGTTACCCGACTGGCGCGGACACCGGGGAGCTGTTTTTT
TRBD1	TRBV29-1	NA	TRBJ2-2	CSVEDLAGGLNGELFF	TGCAGCGTTGAAGATCTAGCAGGGGGTTTGAACGGGGAGCTGTTTTTT
TRBD1	TRBV4-2	NA	TRBJ1-2	CASSQDVKGAYGYTF	TGTGCCAGCAGCCAAGATGTGAAGGGGGCCTATGGCTACACCTTC
TRBD2	TRBV12-3/TRBV12-4	NA	TRBJ2-1	CASSHPVAGGPYNEQFF	TGTGCCAGCAGTCACCCTGTAGCGGGGGGTCCCTACAATGAGCAGTTCTTC
NA	TRBV3-1	few	TRBJ2-6	CASSQVLGSGANVLTF	TGTGCCAGCAGCCAAGTACTGGGCTCTGGGGCCAACGTCCTGACTTTC
NA	TRBV2	few	TRBJ1-1	CASRVVTEAFF	TGTGCCAGCAGGGTAGTAACTGAAGCTTTCTTT
TRBD1	TRBV20-1	NA	TRBJ2-7	CSAKTGVNEQYF	TGCAGTGCCAAAACAGGGGTCAATGAGCAGTACTTC
NA	TRBV7-3	NA	TRBJ2-1	CASSLAGIYNEQFF	TGTGCCAGCAGCTTGGCAGGGATCTACAATGAGCAGTTCTTC